The 10 T cell receptor beta chains reported below all come from one sample, sequenced in a study of control samples from healthy donors and cancer patients. Clones were read by immunoSEQ multiplex PCR, and TCRdb kept only the in-frame ones, dropping some. The sample records approximately 37,000 clones, 92% being singletons. The sequencing sample was made of blood. All receptors come from a woman aged 50 to 60 in good health.

The V gene is TRBV7-2, the J gene TRBJ2-3, with 10 bases identical to TRBD2. From germline, CDR1 is SGHTA and CDR2 FQGNSA. With 7 bases clipped from V and 2 bases from J, the junction kept 6 bases outside the gene matches. This CDR3 comprises 15 residues. The CDR3 here is CASKMSGGATDTQYF. CDR3 DNA sequence: TGTGCCAGCAAAATGAGCGGGGGGGCCACAGATACGCAGTATTTT. Filled out from reference TRBV7-2 and TRBJ2-3, the complete variable domain reads GAGVSQSPSNKVTEKGKDVELRCDPISGHTALYWYRQSLGQGLEFLIYFQGNSAPDKSGLPSDRFSAERTGGSVSTLTIQRTQQEDSAVYLCASKMSGGATDTQYFGPGTRLTVL.

This chain links TRBV18 with TRBJ2-6; 9 bases align to TRBD1. Germline V CDR1 and CDR2: KGHSH, LQKENI. The CDR3 has 17 amino acids. The junction had 6 bases not matched to a gene; V was cut back by 5 bases and J by 1 base. Written as DNA, the CDR3 is TGTGCCAGCTCAAGGGGACAGGGCAATTCTGGGGCCAACGTCCTGACTTTC. As protein: CASSRGQGNSGANVLTF. Variable domain in full (rest from reference TRBV18 and TRBJ2-6): NAGVMQNPRHLVRRRGQEARLRCSPMKGHSHVYWYRQLPEEGLKFMVYLQKENIIDESGMPKERFSAEFPKEGPSILRIQQVVRGDSAAYFCASSRGQGNSGANVLTFGAGSRLTVL.

V gene TRBV29-1 combines with J gene TRBJ2-7, with TRBD1 identical over 10 bases. Trimming took 5 bases from V and 2 from J; bases not matched to a gene: 6. Germline CDR1 SQVTM, CDR2 ANQGSEA. CDR3 length: 14 residues. CDR3 DNA: TGCAGCGTTAAAGGGGACAGGGGCCCCTACGAGCAGTACTTC. Translated: CSVKGDRGPYEQYF.

As regards this clone: Additional DNA sequences in this sample encode the identical CDR3. J is TRBJ1-1 and V is TRBV28, with D unresolved. V dropped 8 bases and J dropped 1 base, with 2 bases sitting between them. The CDR3 is 10 residues long. The germline gives CDR1 MDHEN, CDR2 SYDVKM. Here the CDR3 reads CASRNTEAFF. The DNA for the CDR3 is TGTGCCAGCCGGAACACTGAAGCTTTCTTT.

The chain links TRBV19 to TRBJ1-5; possible D gene TRBD1, 5 bases. There are 18 residues in the CDR3. Trimming left V 3 bases short and J 5 bases short, with 23 bases between. Germline V CDR1 and CDR2: LNHDA, SQIVND (reference sequence). CDR3 region: CASSIRLTQGLFHQPQHF. CDR3 nucleotide sequence: TGTGCCAGTAGTATTAGACTGACCCAGGGCCTTTTCCATCAGCCCCAGCATTTT.

This clone was seen a single time. The chain joins TRBV7-9 to TRBJ1-6; no firm D call. The CDR3 is made up of 13 amino acids. The V gene's germline CDR1 is SEHNR and CDR2 FQNEAQ (reference sequence). The ends were cut back, 3 bases at V and 10 bases at J, with 10 bases in the middle. The CDR3 coding sequence is TGTGCCAGCAGCTTGGCGGCAGAATCACCCCTCCACTTT. Translating gives CASSLAAESPLHF.

The J gene is TRBJ2-3, the V gene TRBV28, with 8 bases aligning to TRBD1. This CDR3 comprises 16 residues. Trimming removed 5 bases from V and 1 base from J; junction bases left unmatched: 8. Germline CDR1 and CDR2: MDHEN and SYDVKM. The CDR3 nucleotides read TGTGCCAGCAGTCCACGGACAGGGATAGGCACAGATACGCAGTATTTT. This translates into CASSPRTGIGTDTQYF.

The V call is TRBV27, the J call TRBJ1-1, with D unclear. Looked up from germline, CDR1 is MNHEY and CDR2 is SMNVEV (reference sequence). V shed 3 bases and J shed 1 base, with 6 bases lying between them. The CDR3 spans 13 residues. CDR3 bases: TGTGCCAGCAGTTTTCCAGGGAACACTGAAGCTTTCTTT. Translated, it gives CASSFPGNTEAFF.

This clone showed up just once. V gene TRBV27 combines with J gene TRBJ1-2; 7 nucleotides agree with TRBD1. J lost 6 bases, V lost 6 bases, and 7 bases had no gene match. CDR3 length equals 13 residues. The germline gives CDR1 MNHEY, CDR2 SMNVEV (reference sequence). The CDR3 sequence is CASSFRDSNGYTF. The CDR3 coding sequence is TGTGCCAGCAGCTTCCGGGACAGCAATGGCTACACCTTC.

CDR3 loop: CATSRGRGRLSTGELFF. The CDR3 DNA follows: TGTGCCACCAGCAGAGGGAGGGGGAGGCTGAGCACCGGGGAGCTGTTTTTT. The chain couples TRBV15 to TRBJ2-2; D may match TRBD1 or TRBD2 (6 bases each). With 1 base removed from V and 4 bases from J, the gap between germline ends came to 16 bases. The CDR3 has 17 amino acids. Germline CDR1 and CDR2: LNHNV and YYDKDF (reference sequence).